Listed below are T cell receptor beta chains from one sample, sequenced in a study of neurological immune-mediated disorders. TCRdb re-analysed the 5' RACE reads in MiXCR, keeping a single row per CDR3 protein. The repertoire holds about 24,000 distinct CDR3 sequences, with 13% as singletons. What was sequenced was CD4+ T cells from blood. The receptors originated from a female donor with HTLV-1-associated myelopathy (HAM/TSP). Both conserved end residues are part of each CDR3. The D gene is left open where the match is weak. The size field is filled for only some rows; it gives once, few, many or a size class.

clone_size: many; d_call: TRBD2; j_call: TRBJ2-3; v_call: TRBV20-1; cdr3_nt: TGCAGTGTGGAGGGAGGGACAGATACGCAGTATTTT; cdr3_aa: CSVEGGTDTQYF
clone_size: .; d_call: .; j_call: TRBJ2-7; v_call: TRBV5-1; cdr3_nt: TGCGCCAGCAGCTCGTATGGGGCCGCTAGCTCCTACGAGCAGTACTTC; cdr3_aa: CASSSYGAASSYEQYF
clone_size: many; d_call: TRBD2; j_call: TRBJ2-1; v_call: TRBV7-8; cdr3_nt: TGTGCCAGCAGCCCTCGGACTAGCGGGGGGAACAATGAGCAGTTCTTC; cdr3_aa: CASSPRTSGGNNEQFF
clone_size: many; d_call: .; j_call: TRBJ2-1; v_call: TRBV25-1; cdr3_nt: TGTGCCAGCAGTAAATCAGGGGTTAAGTTCTTC; cdr3_aa: CASSKSGVKFF
clone_size: many; d_call: .; j_call: TRBJ2-6; v_call: TRBV20-1; cdr3_nt: TGCAGTGCTAGAACCCGGAGTGCTGGGGCCAACGTCCTGACTTTC; cdr3_aa: CSARTRSAGANVLTF
clone_size: many; d_call: TRBD1; j_call: TRBJ2-4; v_call: TRBV7-2; cdr3_nt: TGTGCCAGCAGGCTACAGGGGAGCAAAAACATTCAGTACTTC; cdr3_aa: CASRLQGSKNIQYF
clone_size: many; d_call: .; j_call: TRBJ2-1; v_call: TRBV20-1; cdr3_nt: TGCAGTGCTATCCCCAGGCCCGCGTTGGATGAGCAGTTCTTC; cdr3_aa: CSAIPRPALDEQFF
clone_size: many; d_call: .; j_call: TRBJ2-5; v_call: TRBV20-1; cdr3_nt: TGCAGTGCTACCGGGACCCCGGCTGAGACCCAGTACTTC; cdr3_aa: CSATGTPAETQYF
clone_size: .; d_call: .; j_call: TRBJ2-2; v_call: TRBV7-8; cdr3_nt: TGTGCCAGTACGGGGGTAGTGGTCGGGGAGCTGTTTTTT; cdr3_aa: CASTGVVVGELFF
clone_size: many; d_call: .; j_call: TRBJ1-3; v_call: TRBV20-1; cdr3_nt: TGCAGTGCTAGAGATGGGGGGTATGGAAACACCATATATTTT; cdr3_aa: CSARDGGYGNTIYF
clone_size: .; d_call: TRBD2; j_call: TRBJ2-3; v_call: TRBV3-1; cdr3_nt: TGTGCCAGCAGCCAGGCTAGCGGGAGGGCCCGAGATACGCAGTATTTT; cdr3_aa: CASSQASGRARDTQYF
clone_size: medium-sized; d_call: .; j_call: TRBJ1-1; v_call: TRBV2; cdr3_nt: TGTGCCAGCAGCGAATTCCCTCTCGGGGGTAGGGTCACTGAAGCTTTCTTT; cdr3_aa: CASSEFPLGGRVTEAFF
clone_size: many; d_call: TRBD2; j_call: TRBJ2-1; v_call: TRBV11-2; cdr3_nt: TGTGCCAGCAGCATAACCGGGACTAGAGAGGGCAATGAGCAGTTCTTC; cdr3_aa: CASSITGTREGNEQFF
clone_size: many; d_call: .; j_call: TRBJ1-4; v_call: TRBV20-1; cdr3_nt: TGCAGTGCAACCCAGGGTTCCACTAATGAAAAACTGTTTTTT; cdr3_aa: CSATQGSTNEKLFF
clone_size: .; d_call: .; j_call: TRBJ2-7; v_call: TRBV7-9; cdr3_nt: TGTGCCAGCAGCCCCGGACGGATCTACGAGCAGTACTTC; cdr3_aa: CASSPGRIYEQYF
clone_size: many; d_call: TRBD1; j_call: TRBJ1-3; v_call: TRBV14; cdr3_nt: TGTGCCAGCAGCTTCGACAGGGCTGGAAACACCATATATTTT; cdr3_aa: CASSFDRAGNTIYF
clone_size: many; d_call: TRBD1; j_call: TRBJ2-5; v_call: TRBV24-1; cdr3_nt: TGTGCCACCAGTGAAGCAGGGGGCAGGGGAGAGACCCAGTACTTC; cdr3_aa: CATSEAGGRGETQYF
clone_size: many; d_call: .; j_call: TRBJ1-1; v_call: TRBV14; cdr3_nt: TGTGCCAGCAGCCTCCGCGAGAGGAAGGGAGCTTTCTTT; cdr3_aa: CASSLRERKGAFF
clone_size: few; d_call: TRBD1; j_call: TRBJ1-6; v_call: TRBV11-3; cdr3_nt: TGTGCCAGCAGCCCAGGGGGCGAGAATTCACCCCTCCACTTT; cdr3_aa: CASSPGGENSPLHF
clone_size: medium-sized; d_call: .; j_call: TRBJ2-7; v_call: TRBV7-2; cdr3_nt: TGTGCCAGCAGCTTAGTTGGCGGGCAAACCTACGAGCAGTACTTC; cdr3_aa: CASSLVGGQTYEQYF
clone_size: many; d_call: .; j_call: TRBJ2-5; v_call: TRBV27; cdr3_nt: TGTGCCAGCAGTGGAATGGGACCCCAAGAGACCCAGTACTTC; cdr3_aa: CASSGMGPQETQYF
clone_size: few; d_call: .; j_call: TRBJ1-1; v_call: TRBV6-2/TRBV6-3; cdr3_nt: TGTGCCAGCAGTTTTGGCAGGGGTGGTGAAGCTTTCTTT; cdr3_aa: CASSFGRGGEAFF
clone_size: few; d_call: .; j_call: TRBJ1-1; v_call: TRBV20-1; cdr3_nt: TGCAGTGCTAGGGATCGCAGGGTCTCTGAAGCTTTCTTT; cdr3_aa: CSARDRRVSEAFF
clone_size: many; d_call: TRBD2; j_call: TRBJ2-1; v_call: TRBV20-1; cdr3_nt: TGCAGTGCTAGAGGAACTAGCGACTATGAGCAGTTCTTC; cdr3_aa: CSARGTSDYEQFF
clone_size: many; d_call: .; j_call: TRBJ2-3; v_call: TRBV5-1; cdr3_nt: TGCGCCAGCAGCCGGGATAAAAGCACAGATACGCAGTATTTT; cdr3_aa: CASSRDKSTDTQYF
clone_size: few; d_call: .; j_call: TRBJ2-7; v_call: TRBV18; cdr3_nt: TGTGCCAGCTCCCTTAGTGAGGGGCCGGGGGAGCAGTACTTC; cdr3_aa: CASSLSEGPGEQYF
clone_size: many; d_call: TRBD1; j_call: TRBJ1-5; v_call: TRBV7-2; cdr3_nt: TGTGCCAGCAGCTTATCTACGGGACAGGGCTTTCAGCCCCAGCATTTT; cdr3_aa: CASSLSTGQGFQPQHF
clone_size: many; d_call: .; j_call: TRBJ2-7; v_call: TRBV5-1; cdr3_nt: TGCGCCAGCAGCATAACGGGGCTGAGCTCCTACGAGCAGTACTTC; cdr3_aa: CASSITGLSSYEQYF
clone_size: .; d_call: TRBD1; j_call: TRBJ1-2; v_call: TRBV29-1; cdr3_nt: TGCAGCGTTGAAGAACCAGGGGGATCAGGTGGCTACACCTTC; cdr3_aa: CSVEEPGGSGGYTF
clone_size: many; d_call: TRBD2; j_call: TRBJ2-1; v_call: TRBV20-1; cdr3_nt: TGCAGTGCTTGGGAGGGCTACAATGAGCAGTTCTTC; cdr3_aa: CSAWEGYNEQFF
clone_size: many; d_call: .; j_call: TRBJ1-2; v_call: TRBV4-3; cdr3_nt: TGCGCCAGCAGCCATGTTAACGGCGGCTACACCTTC; cdr3_aa: CASSHVNGGYTF
clone_size: many; d_call: .; j_call: TRBJ1-5; v_call: TRBV5-1; cdr3_nt: TGCGCCAGCAGCTTGGATGGGGGGGCGGGGCAGCCCCAGCATTTT; cdr3_aa: CASSLDGGAGQPQHF
clone_size: many; d_call: TRBD1; j_call: TRBJ2-3; v_call: TRBV20-1; cdr3_nt: TGCAGTGCTAGTGGACAGGCCCGCACAGATACGCAGTATTTT; cdr3_aa: CSASGQARTDTQYF
clone_size: many; d_call: .; j_call: TRBJ2-3; v_call: TRBV25-1; cdr3_nt: TGTGCCAGCAGTGAGGGTAGCGGGCGGGGGCCCCTCACAGATACGCAGTATTTT; cdr3_aa: CASSEGSGRGPLTDTQYF
clone_size: many; d_call: .; j_call: TRBJ1-1; v_call: TRBV25-1; cdr3_nt: TGTGCCAGCAGTGACTGGACGACGTTAAGCACTGAAGCTTTCTTT; cdr3_aa: CASSDWTTLSTEAFF
clone_size: many; d_call: .; j_call: TRBJ2-5; v_call: TRBV24-1; cdr3_nt: TGTGCCACCAGCAACCCACAGGGATCAGGGGAGACCCAGTACTTC; cdr3_aa: CATSNPQGSGETQYF
clone_size: .; d_call: .; j_call: TRBJ2-2; v_call: TRBV20-1; cdr3_nt: TGCAGTGCTAGAGATTCCATAACAGTTAACACCGGGGAGCTGTTTTTT; cdr3_aa: CSARDSITVNTGELFF
clone_size: many; d_call: .; j_call: TRBJ2-1; v_call: TRBV4-3; cdr3_nt: TGCGCCAGCAGCCCTCAAAGGGGGGCGGGCAATGAGCAGTTCTTC; cdr3_aa: CASSPQRGAGNEQFF
clone_size: many; d_call: .; j_call: TRBJ1-1; v_call: TRBV7-8; cdr3_nt: TGTGCCAGCAGTCCGGGAGAGAACACTGAAGCTTTCTTT; cdr3_aa: CASSPGENTEAFF
clone_size: .; d_call: TRBD1; j_call: TRBJ2-1; v_call: TRBV7-9; cdr3_nt: TGTGCCAGCAGCCGTGGAAGACAGGGTTGGGAGCAGTTCTTC; cdr3_aa: CASSRGRQGWEQFF
clone_size: many; d_call: .; j_call: TRBJ1-2; v_call: TRBV29-1; cdr3_nt: TGCAGCGTTGGACAGGCCCCGTCGAGCTATGGCTACACCTTC; cdr3_aa: CSVGQAPSSYGYTF
clone_size: many; d_call: .; j_call: TRBJ2-3; v_call: TRBV3-1; cdr3_nt: TGTGCCAGCAGTCTGTCAACGACAGACACAGATACGCAGTATTTT; cdr3_aa: CASSLSTTDTDTQYF
clone_size: many; d_call: .; j_call: TRBJ1-5; v_call: TRBV20-1; cdr3_nt: TGCAGTGCTATAAGGGGCGTAGAGCCCCAGCATTTT; cdr3_aa: CSAIRGVEPQHF
clone_size: many; d_call: .; j_call: TRBJ2-7; v_call: TRBV2; cdr3_nt: TGTGCCAGCAGTGCGAGAAGGGAGGCCTACGAGCAGTACTTC; cdr3_aa: CASSARREAYEQYF
clone_size: many; d_call: .; j_call: TRBJ2-1; v_call: TRBV5-5; cdr3_nt: TGTGCCAGCAGCTTGGGTCCCAGCTCCTACAATGAGCAGTTCTTC; cdr3_aa: CASSLGPSSYNEQFF
clone_size: .; d_call: .; j_call: TRBJ2-3; v_call: TRBV20-1; cdr3_nt: TGCAGTGCTAGTATTAACGGGAGACTAAGCACGCAGTATTTT; cdr3_aa: CSASINGRLSTQYF
clone_size: many; d_call: .; j_call: TRBJ2-1; v_call: TRBV20-1; cdr3_nt: TGCAGTGCTAGTGCCCTGGACTCTCCCTCCTACAATGAGCAGTTCTTC; cdr3_aa: CSASALDSPSYNEQFF
clone_size: many; d_call: .; j_call: TRBJ2-3; v_call: TRBV28; cdr3_nt: TGTGCCAGCAGTTTGGGCGGAGATACGCAGTATTTT; cdr3_aa: CASSLGGDTQYF
clone_size: medium-sized; d_call: TRBD1; j_call: TRBJ1-6; v_call: TRBV7-2; cdr3_nt: TGTGCCAGCAGCTTAAGGACAGGGAGTAATTCACCCCTCCACTTT; cdr3_aa: CASSLRTGSNSPLHF
clone_size: .; d_call: .; j_call: TRBJ1-5; v_call: TRBV20-1; cdr3_nt: TGCAGTGCCAAGGCGTATAGCAATCAGCCCCAGCATTTT; cdr3_aa: CSAKAYSNQPQHF
clone_size: many; d_call: .; j_call: TRBJ2-1; v_call: TRBV24-1; cdr3_nt: TGTGCCACCAGTGACAACACTTTGGGGAGCGGAGCCTACAATGAGCAGTTCTTC; cdr3_aa: CATSDNTLGSGAYNEQFF
clone_size: once; d_call: TRBD1; j_call: TRBJ2-5; v_call: TRBV5-1; cdr3_nt: TGCGCCAGCAGCTCGGGACAGGGAGGCCAAGAGACCCAGTACTTC; cdr3_aa: CASSSGQGGQETQYF
clone_size: many; d_call: .; j_call: TRBJ2-3; v_call: TRBV5-1; cdr3_nt: TGCGCCAGCAGAAGGTCAGGGCAATCCACAGATACGCAGTATTTT; cdr3_aa: CASRRSGQSTDTQYF
clone_size: .; d_call: .; j_call: TRBJ1-5; v_call: TRBV2; cdr3_nt: TGTGCCAGCAGTGCGGGGGGGCAAGTTCAACCCCAGCATTTT; cdr3_aa: CASSAGGQVQPQHF
clone_size: many; d_call: .; j_call: TRBJ1-6; v_call: TRBV3-1; cdr3_nt: TGTGCCAGCAGCCCCCTCGACCGAGACCTAGCGCCCCTCCACTTT; cdr3_aa: CASSPLDRDLAPLHF
clone_size: many; d_call: TRBD2; j_call: TRBJ2-1; v_call: TRBV5-1; cdr3_nt: TGCGCCAGCAACGACCCAACTAGCGGGGGGGCGGATGAGCAGTTCTTC; cdr3_aa: CASNDPTSGGADEQFF